Each of the 31 T cell receptor beta chains below was sequenced from the same sample in a study of T cells after yellow fever vaccination. TCRdb itself ran the 5' RACE reads through MiXCR, one entry per CDR3 protein. Here the sample spans approximately 550,000 distinct CDR3 sequences, 15% to 20% being singletons. The sequenced sample was PBMCs, obtained 15 days after the yellow fever booster vaccination. All receptors come from a man aged 30 to 45 who received the YFV17D yellow fever vaccine.

The J gene is TRBJ2-4, the V gene TRBV7-2; D unresolved. Germline assignment: CDR1 SGHTA and CDR2 FQGNSA. Trimming removed 1 base at V and 6 bases at J, with 13 bases between. The CDR3 is 15 residues long. In nucleotides, the CDR3 is TGTGCCAGCAGCTTAGGGTCTAGTCGAGGAAACATTCAGTACTTC. Translating it yields CASSLGSSRGNIQYF.

The V and J genes are TRBV7-9 and TRBJ2-5, with D possibly being TRBD2 (5 bases). The germline V and J ends were trimmed by 4 bases and 5 bases, with 11 bases remaining between them. The CDR3 extends over 13 amino acids. Germline loops: CDR1 SEHNR, CDR2 FQNEAQ (reference sequence). The CDR3 protein is CASSSWSGETQYF. The CDR3 nucleotides are TGTGCCAGCAGCTCGTGGTCGGGGGAGACCCAGTACTTC. The whole variable domain, filled in from reference TRBV7-9 and TRBJ2-5, reads DTGVSQNPRHKITKRGQNVTFRCDPISEHNRLYWYRQTLGQGPEFLTYFQNEAQLEKSRLLSDRFSAERPKGSFSTLEIQRTEQGDSAMYLCASSSWSGETQYFGPGTRLLVL.

This clonotype was detected a few times. This sequence joins TRBV24-1 and TRBJ2-1; D is unclear. The CDR3 sequence is 14 residues long. The germline V gene encodes CDR1 KGHDR and CDR2 SFDVKD. Trimming removed 2 bases from V and 9 bases from J, with 13 bases in between. The CDR3 spells CATSDSGPPSEQFF. The CDR3 DNA is TGTGCCACCAGTGATTCCGGGCCGCCGAGTGAGCAGTTCTTC.

This clonotype was recorded a few times. The J gene is TRBJ2-3, the V gene TRBV7-2; 8 bases are a match to TRBD2. The CDR3 loop spans 16 amino acids. Per germline, CDR1 SGHTA and CDR2 FQGNSA. V shed 5 bases and J 6 bases; nucleotides not matched to a gene: 13. CDR3 residues: CASSPGDAGGWDTQYF. The CDR3 DNA reads as TGTGCCAGCAGCCCTGGAGATGCGGGGGGCTGGGATACGCAGTATTTT.

This clonotype was counted between two and nine times. A junction end diverges from the germline sequence, so it may reflect a read error. The rearrangement joins TRBV7-2 to TRBJ2-3; a weak D match, TRBD2 (5 bases). The CDR3 has 15 residues. Germline V gene data show CDR1 as SGHTA and CDR2 as FQGNSA. For the CDR3, the DNA is TGTGCCAGCAGCTTGACGGGAATGAGCAGAGATACGCAGTATTTT. It is translated as CASSLTGMSRDTQYF.

The genes are TRBV7-6 and TRBJ2-5; D tentatively reads TRBD1 or TRBD2 (6 bases each). This CDR3 spans 13 amino acids. CDR1 is SGHVS, CDR2 FNYEAQ, per germline. V shed 7 bases and J shed 5 bases, with 14 bases lying between them. DNA of the CDR3: TGTGCCAGCACCAACTGGAGGGGGGAGACCCAGTACTTC. Its protein product is CASTNWRGETQYF.

There are a few counts of this clonotype. This sequence joins TRBV6-5 and TRBJ2-7; 8 bases are a match to TRBD1. This CDR3 spans 16 amino acids. CDR1 and CDR2 (germline): MNHEY, SVGAGI. The trim removed 0 bases at V and 2 bases at J, leaving 6 bases unmatched. CDR3 nucleotides: TGTGCCAGCAGTTACTCGGTAACAGGGGGGCCCTACGAGCAGTACTTC. It yields the protein CASSYSVTGGPYEQYF.

The chain combines TRBV10-3 with TRBJ1-5; D uncertain. Trimming took 8 bases from V and 2 from J, leaving 13 bases between them. The germline CDR1 and CDR2 sequences are ENHRY and SYGVKD. The CDR3 contains 14 residues. The CDR3 here is CAIHPGTGNQPQHF. The CDR3 nucleotides are TGTGCCATCCATCCCGGTACCGGCAATCAGCCCCAGCATTTT.

The rearrangement uses TRBV7-6 and TRBJ2-5; D might be TRBD1 (6 bases). The CDR3 is 15 amino acids. Trimming removed 0 bases at V and 1 base at J, with 9 bases between. Germline CDR1 and CDR2: SGHVS and FNYEAQ. The DNA of the CDR3 is TGTGCCAGCAGCTTAGCGACAGGACTCCAAGAGACCCAGTACTTC. Amino acids: CASSLATGLQETQYF.

The rearrangement joins TRBV19 to TRBJ2-5; TRBD2 aligns across 7 bases. Germline values: CDR1 LNHDA, CDR2 SQIVND (reference sequence). J lost 1 base, V lost 1 base, and 3 bases had no gene match. The CDR3 spans 15 residues. DNA for the CDR3: TGTGCCAGTAGTATAGCGGGAGGACCCCAAGAGACCCAGTACTTC. Residues: CASSIAGGPQETQYF.

V gene TRBV20-1 combines with J gene TRBJ2-3, with D unresolved. The CDR3 extends over 14 amino acids. Germline V gives CDR1 DFQATT, CDR2 SNEGSKA (reference sequence). V lost 4 bases and J lost 0, with 11 bases in between. CDR3 loop: CSATLGMSTDTQYF. CDR3 bases: TGCAGTGCTACCTTGGGGATGAGCACAGATACGCAGTATTTT.

This clonotype was counted only a few times. The chain combines TRBV7-9 with TRBJ2-1, with a weak D call TRBD1 (5 bases). V dropped 6 bases and J dropped 3 bases, with 9 bases sitting between them. CDR1 and CDR2 from the germline V gene are SEHNR and FQNEAQ (reference sequence). The CDR3 is 13 residues long. The CDR3 nucleotides are TGTGCCAGCAGGGAAGGGGTCTACAATGAGCAGTTCTTC. It specifies CASREGVYNEQFF.

This clonotype has just a few counts. The chain couples TRBV25-1 to TRBJ1-5, with D unresolved. The germline V gene has CDR1 MGHDK and CDR2 SYGVNS. Between the trimmed V and J ends, which lost 1 base and 2 bases, there was a span of 9 bases. This CDR3 spans 15 amino acids. For the CDR3, the DNA is TGTGCCAGCAGTGAATTTCGTAAAGGCAATCAGCCCCAGCATTTT. It encodes CASSEFRKGNQPQHF.

The V gene is TRBV20-1, the J gene TRBJ2-3; 11 positions agree with TRBD2. The CDR3 has 14 residues. Per germline, CDR1 DFQATT and CDR2 SNEGSKA (reference sequence). V dropped 5 bases and J dropped 6; count of bases not matched to a gene: 7. This CDR3 reads CSAPTLAGGDTQYF. The CDR3 bases are TGCAGTGCTCCGACGCTAGCGGGAGGCGATACGCAGTATTTT.

This clonotype appeared a few times. The chain recombines TRBV12-3 or TRBV12-4 with TRBJ2-4; 8 bases fit TRBD1. Losses at the gene ends were 5 bases for V and 1 base for J; bases not matched to a gene: 4. The CDR3 loop spans 15 amino acids. The DNA for the CDR3 is TGTGCCAGCAGTCCCCAGGGGGCGGCCAAAAACATTCAGTACTTC. Translated: CASSPQGAAKNIQYF.

The chain is built from TRBV5-1 and TRBJ2-2, with 11 bases that match TRBD2. Germline CDR1 and CDR2: SGHRS and YFSETQ. The CDR3 is made up of 17 amino acids. With 4 bases clipped from V and 0 bases from J, the junction kept 5 bases outside the gene matches. The CDR3 nucleotides read TGCGCCAGCAGCCCAGGACTAGCGGGCGCGAACACCGGGGAGCTGTTTTTT. Protein product: CASSPGLAGANTGELFF.

J is TRBJ2-2 and V is TRBV11-2; D remains ambiguous. The CDR3 runs 13 residues. The V and J ends lost 2 bases and 3 bases respectively, with 4 bases between them. Germline V CDR1 and CDR2: SGHAT, FQNNGV. CDR3 residues: CASSLKHTGELFF. CDR3 sequence (DNA): TGTGCCAGCAGCTTAAAACACACCGGGGAGCTGTTTTTT.

A few counts support this clonotype. DNA for the CDR3: TGCAGCCGGTTGGCACAGCAAGAGACCCAGTACTTC. Translated: CSRLAQQETQYF. The V gene is TRBV20-1, the J gene TRBJ2-5; no clear D gene. The CDR3 is made up of 12 amino acids. Germline V gene lookup returns CDR1 DFQATT and CDR2 SNEGSKA (reference sequence).

This clonotype was picked up a small number of times. This chain joins TRBV28 and TRBJ2-7; 13 nucleotides agree with TRBD2. V lost 6 bases to trimming and J lost 2 bases; unmatched junction nucleotides: 13. From germline, CDR1 is MDHEN and CDR2 SYDVKM. This CDR3 is 18 amino acids long. CDR3 protein: CASSQPGLAGKGTYEQYF. As DNA, the CDR3 is TGTGCCAGCAGCCAACCGGGACTAGCGGGAAAAGGGACCTACGAGCAGTACTTC.

This chain links TRBV5-4 with TRBJ2-3; 12 bases match TRBD1. The J segment lost 3 bases and the V segment lost 6 bases, leaving 11 bases of the junction unmatched. Germline loops: CDR1 SGHNT, CDR2 YYREEE (reference sequence). The CDR3 sequence is 17 residues long. CDR3 sequence (DNA): TGTGCCAGCACACCGGGACAGGGGGCTCTGGGGACAGATACGCAGTATTTT. As protein: CASTPGQGALGTDTQYF.

In this sample, this clonotype turned up a few times. The chain uses TRBV6-2 or TRBV6-3 and TRBJ2-2; perhaps D is TRBD1 or TRBD2 (5 bases each). CDR1 is MNHEY, CDR2 SVGEGT, per germline. CDR3 length: 14 residues. V shed 2 bases and J shed 10 bases, with 14 bases lying between them. CDR3 in DNA: TGTGCCAGCAGTTACCGGGACGTTGATGAGGAGCTGTTTTTT. It translates to CASSYRDVDEELFF.

The rearrangement uses TRBV28 and TRBJ2-5; a possible D gene is TRBD1 (6 bases). CDR1 and CDR2 from the germline V gene are MDHEN and SYDVKM. V gave up 7 bases and J gave up 3 bases, with 24 bases separating them. The CDR3 spans 17 residues. CDR3 amino acids: CASKRGSVDWVKETQYF. Here the CDR3 DNA reads TGTGCCAGCAAAAGGGGGTCGGTGGACTGGGTCAAAGAGACCCAGTACTTC.

The chain has TRBV29-1 and TRBJ1-2; possibly TRBD1 for D (6 bases). The CDR3 is made up of 11 amino acids. From germline, CDR1 is SQVTM and CDR2 ANQGSEA. Trimming pared 3 bases from V and 7 bases from J, leaving 9 bases between. The CDR3 loop is CSVDRGGGYTF. CDR3 nucleotides: TGCAGCGTTGACAGGGGAGGTGGCTACACCTTC. Using reference TRBV29-1 and TRBJ1-2 for the parts outside the CDR3, the full variable domain is SAVISQKPSRDICQRGTSLTIQCQVDSQVTMMFWYRQQPGQSLTLIATANQGSEATYESGFVIDKFPISRPNLTFSTLTVSNMSPEDSSIYLCSVDRGGGYTFGSGTRLTVV.

This clonotype was detected a few times. This rearrangement joins TRBV12-3 or TRBV12-4 to TRBJ2-1; possibly TRBD1 for D (5 bases). V shed 5 bases and J shed 8 bases, with 19 bases lying between them. This CDR3 is built from 15 residues. The CDR3 reads CASSPWGRAGDEQFF. The DNA for the CDR3 is TGTGCCAGCAGTCCCTGGGGCAGGGCTGGCGATGAGCAGTTCTTC.

This clonotype occurred a few times. The rearrangement joins TRBV20-1 to TRBJ2-7; 11 bases line up with TRBD2. Per the germline V gene, CDR1 is DFQATT and CDR2 is SNEGSKA (reference sequence). V was clipped by 2 bases and J by 4 bases; unmatched bases: 4. The CDR3 length is 14 residues. CDR3 DNA sequence: TGCAGTGCTAGATCCGGGACTAGCGGATACGAGCAGTACTTC. Translation: CSARSGTSGYEQYF.

Many counts were recorded for this clonotype. This chain links TRBV12-3 or TRBV12-4 with TRBJ2-5; maybe TRBD2 (5 bases). CDR3 length equals 13 residues. Trimming pared 6 bases from V and 5 bases from J, leaving 13 bases between. Here the CDR3 reads CASSLSGWETQYF. CDR3 coding DNA: TGTGCCAGCAGCTTATCGGGGTGGGAGACCCAGTACTTC.

The chain is built from TRBV20-1 and TRBJ2-6; TRBD1 agrees at 8 bases. The germline gives CDR1 DFQATT, CDR2 SNEGSKA (reference sequence). J lost 6 bases, V lost 3 bases, and 13 bases had no gene match. The CDR3 sequence is 17 residues long. This CDR3 is CSASAPGQGKMANVLTF. The CDR3 DNA reads as TGCAGTGCTAGCGCCCCCGGACAGGGCAAAATGGCCAACGTCCTGACTTTC.

This clonotype turned up a few times. In DNA form, the CDR3 reads TGTGCCAGCAGCTTCGGAGGCGGACAGGGTGCCTACGAGCAGTACTTC. This sequence encodes CASSFGGGQGAYEQYF. The chain employs TRBV7-3 and TRBJ2-7; TRBD1 aligns across 8 bases. The germline CDR1 and CDR2 sequences are SGHTA and FQGTGA. The CDR3 runs 16 residues. Trimming at V came to 3 bases and at J to 2 bases, leaving 9 bases not matched to a gene.

The V call is TRBV7-2, the J call TRBJ2-1; the D gene is possibly TRBD1 (6 bases). V lost 5 bases and J lost 2, with 13 bases in between. Germline V CDR1 and CDR2: SGHTA, FQGNSA. This CDR3 contains 15 residues. As DNA, the CDR3 is TGTGCCAGCAGCGAACGGGACATGGCCTACAATGAGCAGTTCTTC. Its translation is CASSERDMAYNEQFF.

This clonotype has only a few counts. The chain links TRBV12-3 or TRBV12-4 to TRBJ2-2, with D possibly TRBD2 on 6 matching bases. V dropped 6 bases and J dropped 5 bases, with 13 bases sitting between them. CDR3 length equals 14 residues. CDR3 residues: CASSPAGSTGELFF. DNA for the CDR3: TGTGCCAGCAGCCCCGCGGGATCTACCGGGGAGCTGTTTTTT.

This clonotype appeared a few times. The chain couples TRBV12-3 or TRBV12-4 to TRBJ2-3; 8 nucleotides match TRBD2. The length of the CDR3 is 16 residues. V lost 1 base and J lost 0; bases outside the gene matches: 3. Written as DNA, the CDR3 is TGTGCCAGCAGTTTAGTCTCGGGAGGGAGCACAGATACGCAGTATTTT. Translating it yields CASSLVSGGSTDTQYF.